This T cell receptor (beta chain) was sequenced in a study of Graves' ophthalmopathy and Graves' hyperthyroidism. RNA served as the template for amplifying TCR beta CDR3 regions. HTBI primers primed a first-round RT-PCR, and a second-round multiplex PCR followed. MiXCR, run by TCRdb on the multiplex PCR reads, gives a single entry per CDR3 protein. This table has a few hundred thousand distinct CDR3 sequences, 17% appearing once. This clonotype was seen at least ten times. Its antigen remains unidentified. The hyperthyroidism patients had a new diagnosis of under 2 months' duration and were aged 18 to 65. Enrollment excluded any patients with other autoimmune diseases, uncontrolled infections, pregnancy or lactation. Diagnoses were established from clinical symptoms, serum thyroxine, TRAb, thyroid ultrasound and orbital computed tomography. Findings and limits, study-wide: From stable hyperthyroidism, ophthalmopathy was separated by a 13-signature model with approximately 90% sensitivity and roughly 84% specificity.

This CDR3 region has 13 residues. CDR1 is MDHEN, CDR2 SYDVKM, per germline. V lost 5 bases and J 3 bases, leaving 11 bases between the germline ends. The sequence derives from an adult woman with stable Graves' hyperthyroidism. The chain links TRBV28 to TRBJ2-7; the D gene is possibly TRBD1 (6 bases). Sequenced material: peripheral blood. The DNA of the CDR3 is TGTGCCAGCAGTCTAGACAGGTACTACGAGCAGTACTTC. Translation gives CASSLDRYYEQYF.